This T cell receptor (beta chain) was sequenced during a study of OX40 agonist ivuxolimab in advanced cancers. The overall study: The treatment was a fully human IgG2 OX40 agonist, ivuxolimab.

This CDR3 is 15 amino acids long. Between the trimmed V and J ends, which lost 2 bases and 0 bases, there was a span of 11 bases. CDR1 and CDR2 (germline): KGHSH, LQKENI. The table came from immunoSEQ multiplex PCR; TCRdb's copy has only in-frame clones and leaves some out. Of roughly 75,000 clones listed, around 86% are singletons. Source: CD4+ or CD8+ T cells sorted from blood, taken in a trial of the OX40 agonist ivuxolimab. The chain joins TRBV18 to TRBJ2-7; D possibly corresponds to TRBD2 (6 bases). This TCR came from an adult with an advanced solid tumor such as melanoma, head and neck, liver or kidney cancer. The CDR3 protein is CASSPSSGYSYEQYF. The CDR3 nucleotides are TGTGCCAGCTCACCAAGCAGCGGGTACTCCTACGAGCAGTACTTC.